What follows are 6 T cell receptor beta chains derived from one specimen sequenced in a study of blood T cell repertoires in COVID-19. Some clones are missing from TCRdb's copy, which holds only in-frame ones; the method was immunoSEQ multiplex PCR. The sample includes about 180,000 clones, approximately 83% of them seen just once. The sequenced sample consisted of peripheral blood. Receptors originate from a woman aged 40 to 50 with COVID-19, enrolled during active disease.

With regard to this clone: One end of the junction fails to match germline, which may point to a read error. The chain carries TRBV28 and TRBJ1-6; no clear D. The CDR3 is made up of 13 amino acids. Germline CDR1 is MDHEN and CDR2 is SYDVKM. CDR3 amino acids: CASNQPGHSPLHF. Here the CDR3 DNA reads TGTGCCAGCAACCAGCCGGGTCATTCCCCCCTCCACTTT.

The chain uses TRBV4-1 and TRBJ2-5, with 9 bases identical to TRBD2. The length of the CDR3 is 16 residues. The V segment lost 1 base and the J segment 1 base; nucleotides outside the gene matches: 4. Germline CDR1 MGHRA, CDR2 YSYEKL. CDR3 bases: TGCGCCAGCAGCCAAGGCCTAGCGGGGTCCCAAGAGACCCAGTACTTC. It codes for CASSQGLAGSQETQYF.

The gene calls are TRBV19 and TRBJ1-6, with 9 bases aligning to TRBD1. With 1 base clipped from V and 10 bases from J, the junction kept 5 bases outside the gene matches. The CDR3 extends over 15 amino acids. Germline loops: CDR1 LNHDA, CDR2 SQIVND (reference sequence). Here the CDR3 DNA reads TGTGCCAGTAGTATAGTTGACAGGGGGGACTCACCCCTCCACTTT. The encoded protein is CASSIVDRGDSPLHF.

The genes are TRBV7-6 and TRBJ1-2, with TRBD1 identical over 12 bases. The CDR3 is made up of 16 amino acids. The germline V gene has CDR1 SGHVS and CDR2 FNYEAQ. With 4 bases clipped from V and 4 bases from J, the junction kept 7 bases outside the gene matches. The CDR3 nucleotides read TGTGCCAGCAGCTCCGGGACAGGGGGCGCGAGCTATGGCTACACCTTC. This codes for CASSSGTGGASYGYTF.

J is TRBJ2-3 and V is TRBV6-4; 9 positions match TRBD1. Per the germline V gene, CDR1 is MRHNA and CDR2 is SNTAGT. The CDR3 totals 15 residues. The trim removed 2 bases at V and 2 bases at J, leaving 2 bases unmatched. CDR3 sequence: CASSDGTGTTDTQYF. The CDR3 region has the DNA TGTGCCAGCAGTGACGGGACAGGGACCACAGATACGCAGTATTTT.

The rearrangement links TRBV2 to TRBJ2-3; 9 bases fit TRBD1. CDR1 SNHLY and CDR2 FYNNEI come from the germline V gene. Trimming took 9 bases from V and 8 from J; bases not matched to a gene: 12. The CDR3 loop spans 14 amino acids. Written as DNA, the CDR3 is TGTGCCAGGGGCTTGGGACAGGGTGATGGTACGCAGTATTTT. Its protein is CARGLGQGDGTQYF.